This T cell receptor (beta chain) emerged from a study of T cell clones after liver transplantation. Study-wide findings and caveats: Rather than being deleted, graft donor-reactive T cells may have moved into the graft. Small, mixed patient groups and varying post-transplant times limit these conclusions.

Trimming removed 6 bases from V and 6 bases from J, with 18 bases in between. The CDR3 runs 15 residues. Germline assignment: CDR1 LNHDA and CDR2 SQIVND (reference sequence). Libraries were prepared by immunoSEQ multiplex PCR; TCRdb keeps only in-frame clonotypes and omits some of them. The sample lists about 85,000 clones, about 82% occurring once. This clone was seen once. Its antigen is unidentified. The clonotype originates from a human patient who received a liver transplant. Some T cells may possibly be graft donor cells. The chain is built from TRBV19 and TRBJ2-1; D is unclear. The sample in question was CD4+ T cells from blood, obtained approximately 3.5 years after liver transplant. As DNA, the CDR3 is TGTGCCAGTAGACGACCCGGAAGAACCTCCAATGAGCAGTTCTTC. Translation: CASRRPGRTSNEQFF.